The entry below describes one TCR beta chain. Its antigen is unknown. This sample is part of a study of T cell responses to AZD1222 COVID-19 vaccine. Study conclusions and caveats: There were vaccine-associated CD4 TCRs across spike, dominant at 160-218 and 743-854. Receipt of two AZD1222 doses was followed by a rise in Spike-specific TCR breadth and depth. It was only after the peak T cell response that any repertoires were sampled.

Profiled with immunoSEQ multiplex PCR; TCRdb holds only in-frame clones, not every one. The sample carries 120,000 or so clones, 90% recorded once. Germline V gene lookup returns CDR1 DFQATT and CDR2 SNEGSKA (reference sequence). With 7 bases removed from V and 6 bases from J, the gap between germline ends came to 13 bases. This CDR3 comprises 11 residues. Sequences were derived from peripheral blood, sampled 28 days after the second dose of the MenACWY control vaccine. This chain uses TRBV20-1 with TRBJ2-7, with D uncertain. The sequence was obtained from an adult who received the MenACWY meningococcal vaccine as a control. The DNA for the CDR3 is TGCAGTGTCGGCGGCGCAAGCGAGCAGTACGTC. Translation: CSVGGASEQYV.